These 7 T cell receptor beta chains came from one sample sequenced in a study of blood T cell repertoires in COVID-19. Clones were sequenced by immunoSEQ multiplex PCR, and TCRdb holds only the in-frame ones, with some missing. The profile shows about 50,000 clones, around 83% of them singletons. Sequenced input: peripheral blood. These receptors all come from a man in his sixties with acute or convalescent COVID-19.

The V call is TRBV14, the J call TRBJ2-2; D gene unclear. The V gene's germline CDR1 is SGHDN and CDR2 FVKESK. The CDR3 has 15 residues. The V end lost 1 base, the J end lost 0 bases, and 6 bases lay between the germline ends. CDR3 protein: CASSQGQTNTGELFF. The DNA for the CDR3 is TGTGCCAGCAGCCAAGGACAAACGAACACCGGGGAGCTGTTTTTT.

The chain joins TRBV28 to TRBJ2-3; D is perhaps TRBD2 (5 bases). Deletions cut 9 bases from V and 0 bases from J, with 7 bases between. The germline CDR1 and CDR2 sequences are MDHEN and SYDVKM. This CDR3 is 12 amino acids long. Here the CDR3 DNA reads TGTGCCAGTCGGGGAAGCACAGATACGCAGTATTTT. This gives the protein CASRGSTDTQYF.

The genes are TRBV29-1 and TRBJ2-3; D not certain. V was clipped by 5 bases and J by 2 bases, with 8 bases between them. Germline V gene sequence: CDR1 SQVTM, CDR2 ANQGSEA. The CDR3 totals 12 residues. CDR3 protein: CSVLPYTDTQYF. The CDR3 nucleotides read TGCAGCGTTCTACCTTACACAGATACGCAGTATTTT.

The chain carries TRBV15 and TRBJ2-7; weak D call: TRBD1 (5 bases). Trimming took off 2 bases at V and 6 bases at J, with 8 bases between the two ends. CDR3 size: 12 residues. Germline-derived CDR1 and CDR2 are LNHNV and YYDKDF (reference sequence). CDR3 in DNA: TGTGCCACCAGCAGACCAAGGGGCGAGCAGTACTTC. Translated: CATSRPRGEQYF.

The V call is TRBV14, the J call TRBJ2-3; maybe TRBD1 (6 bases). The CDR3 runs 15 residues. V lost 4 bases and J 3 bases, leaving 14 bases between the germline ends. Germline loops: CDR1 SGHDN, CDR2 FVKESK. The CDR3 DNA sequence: TGTGCCAGCAGCCCCCAGGGGAGTGGGACAGATACGCAGTATTTT. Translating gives CASSPQGSGTDTQYF.

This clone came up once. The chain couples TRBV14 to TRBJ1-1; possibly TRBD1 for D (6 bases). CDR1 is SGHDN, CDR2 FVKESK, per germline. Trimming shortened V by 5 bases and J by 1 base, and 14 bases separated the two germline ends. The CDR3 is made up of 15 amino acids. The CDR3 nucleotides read TGTGCCAGCAGCGTGCTAGGCAGGGGGAACACTGAAGCTTTCTTT. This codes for CASSVLGRGNTEAFF.

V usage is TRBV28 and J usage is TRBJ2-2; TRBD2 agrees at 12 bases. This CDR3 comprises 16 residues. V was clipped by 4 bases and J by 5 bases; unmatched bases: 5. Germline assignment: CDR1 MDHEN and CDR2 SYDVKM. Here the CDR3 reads CASSSTSGRETGELFF. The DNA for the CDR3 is TGTGCCAGCAGTTCGACTAGCGGGAGAGAAACCGGGGAGCTGTTTTTT.